The 19 T cell receptor beta chains listed next were all sequenced from one sample in a study of T cells in Graves' hyperthyroidism and ophthalmopathy. Using RNA transcripts as the source, TCR beta CDR3 regions were amplified. Using the HTBI primer set, a first-round RT-PCR was run on the TCR CDR3. Using its own MiXCR run on the multiplex PCR reads, TCRdb lists one record per CDR3 protein. Here the sample spans a few hundred thousand distinct CDR3 sequences, 25% being singletons. Specimen: blood. The source of these receptors is a man between 50 and 59 years old with Graves' hyperthyroidism.

This clonotype was picked up many times. The gene calls are TRBV28 and TRBJ1-2; D is unclear. V was pared by 3 bases and J by 2 bases, with 13 bases between. Germline V lookup: CDR1 MDHEN, CDR2 SYDVKM. The CDR3 sequence is 15 residues long. For the CDR3, the DNA is TGTGCCAGCAGTTTGGTAATATCACGAAACTATGGCTACACCTTC. Its protein product is CASSLVISRNYGYTF.

The chain carries TRBV30 and TRBJ2-3, with TRBD2 as a possible D gene (6 bases). Trimming pared 0 bases from V and 6 bases from J, leaving 13 bases between. This CDR3 spans 14 amino acids. Germline V CDR1 and CDR2: GTSNPN, SVGIG (reference sequence). The DNA of the CDR3 is TGTGCCTGGAGTGTAACGGGAGAGGGGGATACGCAGTATTTT. It codes for CAWSVTGEGDTQYF.

This clonotype was recorded a few times. The chain uses TRBV5-1 and TRBJ2-1, with TRBD2 as a possible D gene (5 bases). Germline CDR1 is SGHRS and CDR2 is YFSETQ. The CDR3 totals 14 residues. V was clipped by 1 base and J by 2 bases, with 7 bases between them. CDR3 bases: TGCGCCAGCAGCTTGACTAGAACCTACAATGAGCAGTTCTTC. Its protein product is CASSLTRTYNEQFF. The variable domain in full, with the rest retrieved from reference TRBV5-1 and TRBJ2-1, is KAGVTQTPRYLIKTRGQQVTLSCSPISGHRSVSWYQQTPGQGLQFLFEYFSETQRNKGNFPGRFSGRQFSNSRSEMNVSTLELGDSALYLCASSLTRTYNEQFFGPGTRLTVL.

Only a few counts were recorded for this clonotype. J is TRBJ1-6 and V is TRBV9; D remains unclear. V lost 4 bases, J lost 5 bases, and 13 bases lay in between. The CDR3 spans 15 residues. Per the germline V gene, CDR1 is SGDLS and CDR2 is YYNGEE. The CDR3 loop reads CASSRNPKNNSPLHF. The CDR3 region has the DNA TGTGCCAGCAGCCGGAATCCAAAGAATAATTCACCCCTCCACTTT.

The chain recombines TRBV20-1 with TRBJ2-1; no firm D call. This CDR3 spans 13 amino acids. V was cut by 6 bases and J by 5 bases, with 14 bases left in between. CDR1 is DFQATT and CDR2 is SNEGSKA in the germline V gene (reference sequence). In nucleotides, the CDR3 is TGCAGTGCAAACCTTCCCAGGAACAATGAGCAGTTCTTC. The encoded protein is CSANLPRNNEQFF.

In its sample, this clonotype was seen many times. The chain employs TRBV27 and TRBJ1-1; a weak D match, TRBD1 (6 bases). This CDR3 is built from 14 residues. The V gene's germline CDR1 is MNHEY and CDR2 SMNVEV (reference sequence). Trimming cost V 11 bases and J 1 base, with 17 bases left between them. CDR3 bases: TGTGCCTGCCGGGACAAATTCCCGAACACTGAAGCTTTCTTT. Encoded protein: CACRDKFPNTEAFF.

V usage is TRBV20-1 and J usage is TRBJ2-7; 7 bases map to TRBD1. With 6 bases clipped from V and 4 bases from J, the junction kept 9 bases outside the gene matches. This CDR3 is 13 amino acids long. The V gene's germline CDR1 is DFQATT and CDR2 SNEGSKA (reference sequence). In DNA, the CDR3 is TGCAGTGCGGGCCGGGACAGAGTTTACGAGCAGTACTTC. It yields the protein CSAGRDRVYEQYF.

This clonotype has only a few counts. V is TRBV18 and J is TRBJ1-1; tentatively, D is TRBD1 (5 bases). This CDR3 region has 16 residues. The germline V gene encodes CDR1 KGHSH and CDR2 LQKENI. The ends were cut back, 3 bases at V and 1 base at J, with 15 bases in the middle. CDR3 residues: CASSPLPRGSNTEAFF. CDR3 in DNA: TGTGCCAGCTCACCCCTCCCGAGGGGTTCGAACACTGAAGCTTTCTTT.

For this clonotype: A much larger clone sits a single nucleotide away, making a read error possible. V gene TRBV5-1 combines with J gene TRBJ2-3, with 7 positions matching TRBD1. V dropped 4 bases and J dropped 1; count of bases not matched to a gene: 6. This CDR3 has 15 residues. The germline CDR1 and CDR2 sequences are SGHRS and YFSETQ. The CDR3 bases are TGCGCCAGCAGCCCACAGGGGCCTGGCACAGATACGCAGTATTTT. It translates to CASSPQGPGTDTQYF.

The gene calls are TRBV7-3 and TRBJ2-1; 8 nucleotides agree with TRBD2. CDR1 SGHTA and CDR2 FQGTGA come from the germline V gene. V lost 4 bases to trimming and J lost 4 bases; unmatched junction nucleotides: 12. CDR3 length: 17 residues. The CDR3 DNA sequence: TGTGCCAGCAGCTATGCTGTTCCTAGCGGGCCTTACAATGAGCAGTTCTTC. It is translated as CASSYAVPSGPYNEQFF.

This clonotype was seen at least ten times. V gene TRBV2 combines with J gene TRBJ2-3, with 11 bases lining up with TRBD2. The CDR3 consists of 14 residues. CDR1 SNHLY and CDR2 FYNNEI come from the germline V gene. The junction had 1 base not matched to a gene; V was cut back by 6 bases and J by 2 bases. The CDR3 sequence: CASRGLAVTDTQYF. The CDR3 DNA reads as TGTGCCAGCAGGGGACTAGCGGTCACAGATACGCAGTATTTT.

The CDR3 loop reads CSARLARGRTGELFF. The CDR3 DNA sequence: TGCAGTGCTAGACTAGCGCGAGGGAGGACCGGGGAGCTGTTTTTT. This sequence joins TRBV20-1 and TRBJ2-2; possibly TRBD2 for D (6 bases). The V gene lost 2 bases and the J gene lost 5 bases, with 15 bases spanning the gap. Looked up from germline, CDR1 is DFQATT and CDR2 is SNEGSKA (reference sequence). CDR3 size: 15 residues.

This clonotype was seen only a few times. The CDR3: CASSHGGGTEAFF. The CDR3 nucleotides read TGCGCCAGCAGCCATGGCGGGGGCACTGAAGCTTTCTTT. This chain links TRBV4-1 with TRBJ1-1; D might be TRBD1 (5 bases). The V gene's germline CDR1 is MGHRA and CDR2 YSYEKL. V lost 3 bases and J 4 bases, leaving 9 bases between the germline ends. This CDR3 has 13 residues.

The chain joins TRBV6-2 or TRBV6-3 to TRBJ1-5; D gene ambiguous. The length of the CDR3 is 12 residues. The ends were cut back, 4 bases at V and 4 bases at J, with 5 bases in the middle. Germline V CDR1 and CDR2: MNHEY, SVGEGT. Written as DNA, the CDR3 is TGTGCCAGCAGTTCCGAAAATCAGCCCCAGCATTTT. Protein: CASSSENQPQHF.

This chain connects TRBV7-6 to TRBJ2-7; possibly TRBD1 or TRBD2 for D (7 bases each). Germline CDR1 is SGHVS and CDR2 is FNYEAQ. There are 15 residues in the CDR3. V lost 3 bases, J lost 0 bases, and 12 bases lay in between. The CDR3 coding sequence is TGTGCCAGCAGCTTCAGCGGGGACAGCTCCTACGAGCAGTACTTC. Its protein is CASSFSGDSSYEQYF.

The rearrangement joins TRBV20-1 to TRBJ2-1; 13 bases fit TRBD2. CDR1 DFQATT and CDR2 SNEGSKA come from the germline V gene (reference sequence). Trimming cost V 6 bases and J 4 bases; bases outside gene matches: 9. The CDR3 sequence is 16 residues long. CDR3 in amino acids: CSALGLAGQDYNEQFF. For the CDR3, the DNA is TGCAGTGCCCTGGGACTAGCGGGGCAAGATTACAATGAGCAGTTCTTC.

At least ten counts were recorded for this clonotype. The chain carries TRBV7-9 and TRBJ2-7; 7 bases agree with TRBD1. Trimming cost V 1 base and J 2 bases; bases outside gene matches: 11. The CDR3 extends over 17 amino acids. The germline gives CDR1 SEHNR, CDR2 FQNEAQ (reference sequence). This CDR3 reads CASSLGRDRVTTYEQYF. The CDR3 region has the DNA TGTGCCAGCAGCTTAGGAAGGGACAGAGTTACCACCTACGAGCAGTACTTC.

This clonotype was observed a few times. The V call is TRBV11-2, the J call TRBJ2-1, with D possibly being TRBD2 (6 bases). V lost 0 bases and J 0 bases, leaving 9 bases between the germline ends. Germline CDR1 is SGHAT and CDR2 is FQNNGV. This CDR3 has 16 residues. The CDR3 sequence: CASSLDRGSSYNEQFF. CDR3 sequence (DNA): TGTGCCAGCAGCTTAGATCGGGGGAGCTCCTACAATGAGCAGTTCTTC.

A few counts support this clonotype. This rearrangement joins TRBV5-1 to TRBJ2-3; no clear D. Germline V CDR1 and CDR2: SGHRS, YFSETQ. The CDR3 runs to 14 residues. Trimming removed 5 bases from V and 1 base from J, with 11 bases in between. CDR3 sequence (DNA): TGCGCCAGCAGATGGACCCTAGGCACAGATACGCAGTATTTT. As protein: CASRWTLGTDTQYF. The whole variable domain, filled in from reference TRBV5-1 and TRBJ2-3, reads KAGVTQTPRYLIKTRGQQVTLSCSPISGHRSVSWYQQTPGQGLQFLFEYFSETQRNKGNFPGRFSGRQFSNSRSEMNVSTLELGDSALYLCASRWTLGTDTQYFGPGTRLTVL.